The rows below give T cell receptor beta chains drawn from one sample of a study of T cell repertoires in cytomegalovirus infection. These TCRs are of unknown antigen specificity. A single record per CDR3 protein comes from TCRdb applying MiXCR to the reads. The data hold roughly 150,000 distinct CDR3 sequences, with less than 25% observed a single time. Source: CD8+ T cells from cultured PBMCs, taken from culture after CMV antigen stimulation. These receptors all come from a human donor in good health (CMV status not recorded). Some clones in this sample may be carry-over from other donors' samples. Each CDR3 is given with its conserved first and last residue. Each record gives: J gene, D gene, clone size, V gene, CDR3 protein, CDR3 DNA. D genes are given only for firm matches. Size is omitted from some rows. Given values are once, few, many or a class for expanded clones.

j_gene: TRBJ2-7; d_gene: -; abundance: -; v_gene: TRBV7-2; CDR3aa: CASSRNRAYEQYF; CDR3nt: TGTGCCAGCAGCCGAAACAGGGCCTACGAGCAGTACTTC
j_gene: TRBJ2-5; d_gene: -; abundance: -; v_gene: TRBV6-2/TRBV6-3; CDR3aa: CASSPPVEWTQYF; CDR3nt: TGTGCCAGCAGTCCACCCGTAGAGTGGACTCAGTACTTC
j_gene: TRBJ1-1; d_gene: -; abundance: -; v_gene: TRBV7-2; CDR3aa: CASRTGTEAFF; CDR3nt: TGTGCCAGCAGAACAGGCACTGAAGCTTTCTTT
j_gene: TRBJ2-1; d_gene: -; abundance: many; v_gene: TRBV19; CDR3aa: CASSIGGRGSNEQFF; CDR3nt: TGTGCCAGTAGTATCGGTGGCAGGGGTAGCAATGAGCAGTTCTTC
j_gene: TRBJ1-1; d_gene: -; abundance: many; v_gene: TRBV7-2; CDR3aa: CASSSRARNTEAFF; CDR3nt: TGTGCCAGCAGCTCCAGGGCCAGGAACACTGAAGCTTTCTTT
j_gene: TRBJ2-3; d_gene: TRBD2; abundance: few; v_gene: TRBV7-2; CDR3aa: CASSGYGGSTDTQYF; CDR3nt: TGTGCCAGCAGCGGATACGGGGGGAGCACAGATACGCAGTATTTT
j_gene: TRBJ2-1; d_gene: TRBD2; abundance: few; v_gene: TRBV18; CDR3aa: CASSPVLAGAYYNEQFF; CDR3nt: TGTGCCAGCTCACCAGTCCTAGCGGGGGCGTACTACAATGAGCAGTTCTTC
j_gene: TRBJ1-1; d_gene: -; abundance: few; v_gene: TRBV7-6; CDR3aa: CASSLGPPNTEAFF; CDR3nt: TGTGCCAGCAGCTTAGGGCCTCCTAACACTGAAGCTTTCTTT
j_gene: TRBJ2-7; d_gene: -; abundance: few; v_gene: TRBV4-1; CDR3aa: CASSREGDGGYEQYF; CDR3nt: TGCGCCAGCAGCCGAGAGGGGGACGGAGGCTACGAGCAGTACTTC
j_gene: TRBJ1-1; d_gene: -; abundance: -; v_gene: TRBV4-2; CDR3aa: CASSRRTGTMNTEAFF; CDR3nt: TGTGCCAGCAGCCGACGAACCGGGACGATGAACACTGAAGCTTTCTTT
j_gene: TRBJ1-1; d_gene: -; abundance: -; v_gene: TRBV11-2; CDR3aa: CASSFNRDTEAFF; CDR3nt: TGTGCCAGCAGCTTCAACAGAGACACTGAAGCTTTCTTT
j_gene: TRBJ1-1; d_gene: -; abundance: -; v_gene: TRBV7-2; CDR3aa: CASSFRARTEAFF; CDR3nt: TGTGCCAGCAGCTTCCGGGCGAGGACTGAAGCTTTCTTT
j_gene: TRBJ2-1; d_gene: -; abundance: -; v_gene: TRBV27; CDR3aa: CASSKGGGAYNEQFF; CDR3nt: TGTGCCAGCAGCAAGGGAGGGGGGGCCTACAATGAGCAGTTCTTC
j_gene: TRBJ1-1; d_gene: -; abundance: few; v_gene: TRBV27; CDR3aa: CASRGGTGEAFF; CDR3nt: TGTGCCAGCAGGGGGGGCACGGGGGAAGCTTTCTTT
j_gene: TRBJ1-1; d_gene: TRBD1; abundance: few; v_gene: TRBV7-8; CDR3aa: CASSDYRGDTEAFF; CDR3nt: TGTGCCAGCAGCGACTACAGGGGGGACACTGAAGCTTTCTTT
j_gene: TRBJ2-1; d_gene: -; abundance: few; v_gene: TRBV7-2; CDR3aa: CASSFRYLGEQFF; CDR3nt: TGTGCCAGCAGCTTTCGATACCTTGGTGAGCAGTTCTTC
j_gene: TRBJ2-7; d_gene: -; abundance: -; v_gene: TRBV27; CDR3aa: CASSLSNGGYEQYF; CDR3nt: TGTGCCAGCAGTTTATCGAATGGGGGTTACGAGCAGTACTTC
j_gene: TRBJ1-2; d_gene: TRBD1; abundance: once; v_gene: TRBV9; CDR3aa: CASHPVGTGDYGYTF; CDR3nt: TGTGCCAGTCACCCGGTCGGGACAGGGGACTATGGCTACACCTTC
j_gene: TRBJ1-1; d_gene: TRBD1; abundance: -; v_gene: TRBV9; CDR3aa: CASSGLGTEKGDTEAFF; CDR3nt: TGTGCCAGCAGCGGATTGGGGACAGAAAAAGGGGACACTGAAGCTTTCTTT
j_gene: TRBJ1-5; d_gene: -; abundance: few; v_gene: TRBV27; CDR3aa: CASSLSPSRAQHF; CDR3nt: TGTGCCAGCAGTTTATCCCCGTCCCGGGCCCAGCATTTT
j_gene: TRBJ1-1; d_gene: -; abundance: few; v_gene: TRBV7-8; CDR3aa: CASSSSSKPLEAFF; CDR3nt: TGTGCCAGCAGCTCCAGTTCGAAGCCTCTTGAAGCTTTCTTT
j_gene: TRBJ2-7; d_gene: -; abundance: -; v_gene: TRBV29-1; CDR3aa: CSVEASSYEQYF; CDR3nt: TGCAGCGTTGAAGCCAGCTCCTACGAGCAGTACTTC
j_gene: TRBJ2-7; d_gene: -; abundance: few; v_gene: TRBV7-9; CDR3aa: CASSPGAPYEQYF; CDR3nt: TGTGCCAGCAGCCCCGGGGCTCCCTACGAGCAGTACTTC
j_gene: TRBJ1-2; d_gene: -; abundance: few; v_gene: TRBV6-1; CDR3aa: CASSGLGSTF; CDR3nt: TGTGCCAGCAGTGGCTTAGGTTCGACCTTC
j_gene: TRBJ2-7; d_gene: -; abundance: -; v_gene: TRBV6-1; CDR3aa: CASGFWEQYF; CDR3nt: TGTGCCAGCGGTTTCTGGGAGCAGTACTTC
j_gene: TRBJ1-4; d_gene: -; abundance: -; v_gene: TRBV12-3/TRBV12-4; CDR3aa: CASSSGTLSLELFF; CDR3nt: TGTGCCAGCAGTTCCGGGACACTGTCTCTTGAACTGTTTTTT
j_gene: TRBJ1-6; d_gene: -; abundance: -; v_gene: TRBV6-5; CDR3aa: CASSYSIRTANSPLHF; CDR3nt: TGTGCCAGCAGTTACTCGATCCGGACTGCGAATTCACCCCTCCACTTT
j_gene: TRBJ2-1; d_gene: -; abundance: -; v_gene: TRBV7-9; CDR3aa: CASSSGGTVIWYEQFF; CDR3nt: TGTGCCAGCAGCTCAGGAGGGACAGTAATCTGGTATGAGCAGTTCTTC
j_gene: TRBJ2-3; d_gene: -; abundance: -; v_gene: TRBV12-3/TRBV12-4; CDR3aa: CASSLFPPGADPTDTQYF; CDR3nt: TGTGCCAGCAGTTTATTTCCCCCAGGGGCGGACCCCACAGATACGCAGTATTTT
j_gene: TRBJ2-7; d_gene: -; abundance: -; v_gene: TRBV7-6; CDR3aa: CASSGPQGNYEQYF; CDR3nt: TGTGCCAGCAGCGGACCCCAGGGTAACTACGAGCAGTACTTC
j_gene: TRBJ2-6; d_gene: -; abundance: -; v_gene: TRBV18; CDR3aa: CASSPRVVSGANVLTF; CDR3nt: TGTGCCAGCTCACCTCGGGTCGTCTCTGGGGCCAACGTCCTGACTTTC
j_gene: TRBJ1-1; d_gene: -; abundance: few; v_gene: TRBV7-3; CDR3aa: CASSLIGGMNTEAFF; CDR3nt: TGTGCCAGCAGCTTAATTGGGGGGATGAACACTGAAGCTTTCTTT
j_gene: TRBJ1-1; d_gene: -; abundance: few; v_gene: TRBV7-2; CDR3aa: CASSLPLDTEAFF; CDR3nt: TGTGCCAGCAGCTTACCGCTGGACACTGAAGCTTTCTTT
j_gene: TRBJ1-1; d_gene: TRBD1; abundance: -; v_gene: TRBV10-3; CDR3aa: CDIREGGLPWF; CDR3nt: TGTGACATCAGAGAAGGGGGCCTACCATGGTTT
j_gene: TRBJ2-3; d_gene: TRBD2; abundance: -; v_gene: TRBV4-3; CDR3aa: CASSSSLAGGSQTQYF; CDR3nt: TGCGCCAGCAGCTCGTCACTAGCGGGGGGTTCTCAAACGCAGTATTTT
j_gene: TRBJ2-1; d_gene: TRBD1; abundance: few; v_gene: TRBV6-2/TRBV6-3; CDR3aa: CASSATGGEQFF; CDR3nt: TGTGCCAGCAGTGCCACAGGGGGCGAGCAGTTCTTC
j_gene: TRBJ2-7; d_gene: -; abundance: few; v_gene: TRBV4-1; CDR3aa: CASSQVPSEYEQYF; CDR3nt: TGCGCCAGCAGCCAAGTCCCATCTGAGTACGAGCAGTACTTC
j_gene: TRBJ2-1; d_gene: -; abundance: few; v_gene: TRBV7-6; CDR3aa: CASSLRGGTYNEQFF; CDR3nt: TGTGCCAGCAGCTTGAGGGGGGGGACCTACAATGAGCAGTTCTTC
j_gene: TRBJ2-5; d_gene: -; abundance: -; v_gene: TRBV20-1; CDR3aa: CSAWNPETEETQYF; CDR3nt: TGCAGTGCTTGGAACCCAGAAACCGAAGAGACCCAGTACTTC
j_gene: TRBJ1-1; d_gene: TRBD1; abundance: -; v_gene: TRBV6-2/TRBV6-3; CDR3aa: CASTQSGTGQTEAFF; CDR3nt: TGTGCCAGCACCCAATCAGGGACAGGGCAGACTGAAGCTTTCTTT
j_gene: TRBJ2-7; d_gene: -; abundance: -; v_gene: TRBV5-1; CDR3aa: CASSSQTGAWEQYF; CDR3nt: TGCGCCAGCAGCTCACAGACAGGTGCTTGGGAGCAGTACTTC
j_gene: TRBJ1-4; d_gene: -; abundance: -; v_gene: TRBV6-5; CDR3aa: CASSYSGRGGEEKLFF; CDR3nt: TGTGCCAGCAGTTACTCGGGTCGCGGTGGGGAGGAAAAACTGTTTTTT
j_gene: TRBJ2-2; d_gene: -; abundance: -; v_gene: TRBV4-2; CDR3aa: CASSQQQGHGELFF; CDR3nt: TGTGCCAGCAGCCAACAGCAGGGCCACGGGGAGCTGTTTTTT
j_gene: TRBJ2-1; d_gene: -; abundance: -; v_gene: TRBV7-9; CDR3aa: CASSFRDNTNEQFF; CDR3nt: TGTGCCAGCAGCTTCAGGGACAACACCAATGAGCAGTTCTTC
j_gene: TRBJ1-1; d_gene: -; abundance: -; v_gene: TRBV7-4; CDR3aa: CASSLATGLSIEAFF; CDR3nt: TGTGCCAGCAGCTTAGCGACGGGACTTTCGATAGAAGCTTTCTTT
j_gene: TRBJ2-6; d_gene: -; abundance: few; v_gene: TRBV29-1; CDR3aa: CSVEDLPVSGANVLTF; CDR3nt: TGCAGCGTTGAAGATCTACCTGTCTCTGGGGCCAACGTCCTGACTTTC
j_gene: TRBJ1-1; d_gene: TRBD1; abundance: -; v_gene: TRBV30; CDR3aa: CAWIRDSVNTEAFF; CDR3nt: TGTGCCTGGATCCGGGACAGCGTGAACACTGAAGCTTTCTTT